This TCR beta chain was identified during a study of spatial heterogeneity in lung cancer. Time point described: sample taken at primary tumor resection. Whole RNA obtained from tumor, nontumor lung or frozen PBMC underwent sequencing without sorting. Trimming stripped 3 bases from V and 4 bases from J, with 31 bases between. Looked up from germline, CDR1 is DFQATT and CDR2 is SNEGSKA (reference sequence). This CDR3 is built from 20 residues. TCRdb redid the calling of the 5' RACE reads with MiXCR, one entry per CDR3 protein. Counted here are some 4,700 distinct CDR3 sequences, approximately 4.1% occurring once; the ten biggest clones make up less than 25%. There are many counts of this clonotype. Antigen unknown. Regarding the study as a whole: Higher tumor mutation counts went along with higher counts of expanded intratumoral alpha and beta TCRs.

The chain employs TRBV20-1 and TRBJ2-1; a possible D gene is TRBD2 (5 bases). The sequence was obtained from a female donor with early-stage non-small cell lung cancer. The specimen comprised lung tumor tissue, sampled at surgery. CDR3 in amino acids: CSASRRRGPGKRINYNEQFF. The DNA for the CDR3 is TGCAGTGCTAGCCGTCGACGAGGGCCTGGGAAGAGGATCAATTACAATGAGCAGTTCTTC.